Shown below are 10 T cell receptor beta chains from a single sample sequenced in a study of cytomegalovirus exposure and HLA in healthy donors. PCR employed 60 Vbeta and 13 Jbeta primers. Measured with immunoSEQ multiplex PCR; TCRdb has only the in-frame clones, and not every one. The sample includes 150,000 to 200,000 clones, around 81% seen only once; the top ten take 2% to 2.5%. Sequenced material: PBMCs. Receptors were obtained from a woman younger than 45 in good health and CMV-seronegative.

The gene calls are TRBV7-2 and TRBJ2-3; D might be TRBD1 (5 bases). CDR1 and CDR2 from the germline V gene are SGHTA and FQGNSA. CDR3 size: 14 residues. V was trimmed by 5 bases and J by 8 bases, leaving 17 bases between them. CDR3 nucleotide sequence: TGTGCCAGCAGCCCCGGTGGGGCCTCGAGTACGCAGTATTTT. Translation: CASSPGGASSTQYF.

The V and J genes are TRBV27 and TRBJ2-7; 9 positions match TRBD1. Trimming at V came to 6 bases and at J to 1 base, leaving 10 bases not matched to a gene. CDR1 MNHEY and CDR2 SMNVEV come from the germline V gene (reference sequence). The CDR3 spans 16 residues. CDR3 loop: CASRPRPGTGSYEQYF. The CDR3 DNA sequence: TGTGCCAGCAGACCCCGGCCCGGGACAGGGTCCTACGAGCAGTACTTC.

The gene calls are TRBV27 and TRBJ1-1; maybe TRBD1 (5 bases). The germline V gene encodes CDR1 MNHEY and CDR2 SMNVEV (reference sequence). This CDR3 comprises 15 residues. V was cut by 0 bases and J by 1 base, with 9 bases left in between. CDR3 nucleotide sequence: TGTGCCAGCAGTTTATCGCGGGGGACGAACACTGAAGCTTTCTTT. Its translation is CASSLSRGTNTEAFF.

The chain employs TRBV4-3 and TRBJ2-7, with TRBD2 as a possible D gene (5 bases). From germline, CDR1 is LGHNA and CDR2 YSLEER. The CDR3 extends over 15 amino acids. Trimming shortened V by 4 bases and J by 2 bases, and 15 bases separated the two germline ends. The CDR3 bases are TGCGCCAGCAGCCGAGGGTGGGCAGCGGCCTACGAGCAGTACTTC. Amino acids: CASSRGWAAAYEQYF.

CDR3 loop: CASSQDQLAGSGELFF. CDR3 DNA sequence: TGCGCCAGCAGCCAAGATCAACTAGCGGGGTCAGGGGAGCTGTTTTTT. The chain combines TRBV4-3 with TRBJ2-2; TRBD2 aligns across 10 bases. J lost 8 bases, V lost 0 bases, and 6 bases had no gene match. Germline V CDR1 and CDR2: LGHNA, YSLEER. The CDR3 spans 16 residues.

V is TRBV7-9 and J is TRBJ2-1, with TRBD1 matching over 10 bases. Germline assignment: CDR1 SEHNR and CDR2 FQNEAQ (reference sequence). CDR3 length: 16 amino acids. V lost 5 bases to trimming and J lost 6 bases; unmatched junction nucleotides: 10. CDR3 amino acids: CASSTHQDRGGNEQFF. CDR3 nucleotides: TGTGCCAGCAGCACCCACCAGGACAGGGGGGGCAATGAGCAGTTCTTC.

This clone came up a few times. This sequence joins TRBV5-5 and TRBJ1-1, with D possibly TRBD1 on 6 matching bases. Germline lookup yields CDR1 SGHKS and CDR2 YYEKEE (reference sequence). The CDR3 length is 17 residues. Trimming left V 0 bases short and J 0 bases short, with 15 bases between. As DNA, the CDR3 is TGTGCCAGCAGCTTGGGGACAGCTTCTCCCCTGAACACTGAAGCTTTCTTT. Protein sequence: CASSLGTASPLNTEAFF.

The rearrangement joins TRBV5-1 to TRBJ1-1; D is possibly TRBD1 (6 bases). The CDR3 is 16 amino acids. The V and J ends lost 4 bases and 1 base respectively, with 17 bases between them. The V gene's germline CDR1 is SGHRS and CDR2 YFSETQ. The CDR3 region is CASSRADRRENTEAFF. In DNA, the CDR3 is TGCGCCAGCAGCAGAGCCGACAGGCGTGAGAACACTGAAGCTTTCTTT.

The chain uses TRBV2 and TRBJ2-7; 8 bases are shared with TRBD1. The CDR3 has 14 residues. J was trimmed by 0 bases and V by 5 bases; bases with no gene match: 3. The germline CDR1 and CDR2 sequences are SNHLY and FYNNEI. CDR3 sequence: CASSPGQGSYEQYF. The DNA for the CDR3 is TGTGCCAGCAGTCCTGGACAGGGCTCCTACGAGCAGTACTTC.

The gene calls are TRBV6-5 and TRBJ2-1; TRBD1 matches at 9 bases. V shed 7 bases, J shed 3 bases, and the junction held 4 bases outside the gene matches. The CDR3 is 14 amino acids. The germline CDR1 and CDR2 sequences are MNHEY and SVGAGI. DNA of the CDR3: TGTGCCAGCAAGACGACAGGGGGCTACAATGAGCAGTTCTTC. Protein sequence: CASKTTGGYNEQFF.